Listed below are T cell receptor beta chains from one sample, sequenced in a study of vaccination and CD4 T cells after COVID-19. In TCRdb, the PCR reads were re-called with MiXCR into one record per CDR3 protein. The sample contains about 25,000 distinct CDR3 sequences, roughly 44% of which appear only once. No cognate antigen is known for these TCRs. Input material: CD4+ T cells from blood, cultured in vitro. These receptors came from a human donor who had recovered from COVID-19. CDR3s include the opening cysteine and the closing phenylalanine or tryptophan. The D gene is left open where the match is weak. Size tells how often a clone was seen (once, few, many) or the class of an expanded clone, and some rows leave it out.

V gene	clone size	D gene	J gene	CDR3 DNA	CDR3 protein
TRBV20-1	NA	TRBD1	TRBJ1-2	TGCAGTGCTAGAACCGGGACAGAGTATGGCTACACCTTC	CSARTGTEYGYTF
TRBV19	NA	NA	TRBJ2-6	TGTGCCAGTAGTATCGCCCCAGGTCTGGCTGGGGCCAACGTCCTGACTTTC	CASSIAPGLAGANVLTF
TRBV20-1	few	NA	TRBJ1-5	TGCAGTGCTAGAGGGAATCAGCCCCAGCATTTT	CSARGNQPQHF
TRBV11-1	once	NA	TRBJ1-1	TGTGCCAGCAGCTATCAACAGGGACTGAACACTGAAGCTTTCTTT	CASSYQQGLNTEAFF
TRBV12-3/TRBV12-4	NA	TRBD1	TRBJ1-5	TGTGCCAGCAGTCAGGGGGCAGGTAGTCAGCCCCAGCATTTT	CASSQGAGSQPQHF
TRBV2	NA	NA	TRBJ2-7	TGTGCCAGCAGTGCGTCGGCCCACGAGCAGTACTTC	CASSASAHEQYF
TRBV6-1	NA	TRBD1	TRBJ2-7	TGTGCCAGCAGTGAGACAGGGCACTCCTACGAGCAGTACTTC	CASSETGHSYEQYF
TRBV6-2/TRBV6-3	NA	NA	TRBJ2-7	TGTGCCAGCACGCGACTCCTAACAGTTTCCTACGAGCAGTACTTC	CASTRLLTVSYEQYF
TRBV7-2	few	TRBD2	TRBJ2-7	TGTGCCAGCAGCTTTCGGGGGGTAAACGAGCAGTACTTC	CASSFRGVNEQYF
TRBV6-2/TRBV6-3	NA	NA	TRBJ1-1	TGTGCCAGCAGTCCTTCCCGGGGGTTATCGAACACTGAAGCTTTCTTT	CASSPSRGLSNTEAFF
TRBV7-9	few	TRBD1	TRBJ2-5	TGTGCCAGCAGCCAACAGGGGGCCTGGGAGACCCAGTACTTC	CASSQQGAWETQYF
TRBV6-2/TRBV6-3	NA	TRBD1	TRBJ1-2	TGTGCCAGCAGTGCCGGGACAGGGAACTATGGCTACACCTTC	CASSAGTGNYGYTF